Listed below are T cell receptor beta chains from one sample, sequenced in a study of T-cell memory formation after mild COVID-19. Each CDR3 protein gets one entry after TCRdb re-called the 5' RACE reads with MiXCR. The repertoire holds about 340,000 distinct CDR3 sequences, with approximately 13% as singletons. The source material was PBMCs or a T cell subset sorted from them (not recorded which). The receptors here all came from a man aged 18 to 35 who had mild COVID-19 (a few samples of this study predate the infection). Cell type and time point are not known. Both conserved end residues are part of each CDR3. The order of the fields is D gene, V gene, clone size, J gene, CDR3 protein, CDR3 DNA. The D gene is left open where the match is weak. For some rows the clone size is stated as once, few or many, or as a class when expanded; others skip it.

-	TRBV10-3	-	TRBJ2-5	CAIRPLEQETQYF	TGTGCCATCAGGCCACTTGAACAAGAGACCCAGTACTTC
TRBD2	TRBV27	-	TRBJ2-1	CASSWGLAGGGSYNEQFF	TGTGCCAGCAGTTGGGGACTAGCGGGGGGCGGCTCCTACAATGAGCAGTTCTTC
-	TRBV25-1	many	TRBJ2-2	CASGREHTGELFF	TGTGCCAGCGGTAGGGAACACACCGGGGAGCTGTTTTTT
TRBD1	TRBV6-2/TRBV6-3	few	TRBJ1-2	CASSPGTGAGTF	TGTGCCAGCAGTCCCGGGACAGGGGCCGGCACCTTC
-	TRBV14	-	TRBJ1-5	CASSRNREGNQPQHF	TGTGCCAGCAGCCGAAACAGGGAAGGGAATCAGCCCCAGCATTTT
TRBD1	TRBV20-1	few	TRBJ1-5	CSASWTGGNQPQHF	TGCAGTGCTAGCTGGACAGGGGGCAATCAGCCCCAGCATTTT
TRBD2	TRBV12-3/TRBV12-4	-	TRBJ2-1	CASREETGGVNEQFF	TGTGCCAGCAGAGAAGAGACCGGGGGGGTCAATGAGCAGTTCTTC
-	TRBV7-3	-	TRBJ2-5	CASSLMLGETQYF	TGTGCCAGCAGCTTAATGCTCGGAGAGACCCAGTACTTC
-	TRBV18	-	TRBJ1-4	CASSPPGVNEKLFF	TGTGCCAGCTCACCACCCGGGGTTAATGAAAAACTGTTTTTT
TRBD2	TRBV4-1	-	TRBJ2-3	CASSQVHSSGGFTDTQYF	TGCGCCAGCAGCCAAGTTCATTCCAGCGGGGGGTTCACAGATACGCAGTATTTT
-	TRBV20-1	few	TRBJ2-1	CSASSPLNEQFF	TGCAGTGCTAGTTCCCCCCTCAATGAGCAGTTCTTC
-	TRBV9	-	TRBJ1-2	CASSAPSSGIYGYTF	TGTGCCAGCAGCGCCCCTTCCTCAGGGATTTACGGCTACACCTTC
-	TRBV5-1	-	TRBJ1-1	CASSLWEGRDTEAFF	TGCGCCAGCAGCTTGTGGGAGGGGCGCGACACTGAAGCTTTCTTT
-	TRBV4-3	-	TRBJ2-2	CASSTQTGELFF	TGCGCCAGCAGCACCCAGACCGGGGAGCTGTTTTTT
-	TRBV25-1	-	TRBJ2-7	CASRGQYSYEQYF	TGTGCCAGCAGAGGACAGTACTCCTACGAGCAGTACTTC
TRBD1	TRBV9	few	TRBJ1-1	CASSVLGDRNTEAFF	TGTGCCAGCAGCGTATTGGGGGACAGAAACACTGAAGCTTTCTTT
-	TRBV6-2/TRBV6-3	few	TRBJ2-7	CASSPLDTYEQYF	TGTGCCAGCAGTCCATTGGATACCTACGAGCAGTACTTC
-	TRBV4-1	few	TRBJ1-2	CASSAPGRDYGYTF	TGCGCCAGCAGCGCCCCAGGGAGAGACTATGGCTACACCTTC
TRBD1	TRBV7-2	-	TRBJ2-5	CASSFPTGRQETQYF	TGTGCCAGCAGCTTCCCGACAGGGCGCCAAGAGACCCAGTACTTC
-	TRBV18	few	TRBJ1-2	CASSPGTRDPPRANYGYTF	TGTGCCAGCTCACCTGGGACTCGGGACCCCCCACGGGCTAACTATGGCTACACCTTC
TRBD1	TRBV20-1	-	TRBJ1-2	CSTSRGLLYGYTF	TGCAGTACCTCAAGGGGGCTCCTCTATGGCTACACCTTC
-	TRBV4-2	many	TRBJ2-7	CASSQLRGPYEQYF	TGTGCCAGCAGCCAATTGCGGGGCCCCTACGAGCAGTACTTC
TRBD2	TRBV20-1	many	TRBJ2-5	CSARDMRGGETQYF	TGCAGTGCTAGAGATATGCGGGGGGGCGAGACCCAGTACTTC
-	TRBV9	-	TRBJ2-1	CASSAVSNEQFF	TGTGCCAGCAGCGCAGTTAGTAATGAGCAGTTCTTC
-	TRBV4-1	-	TRBJ2-2	CASSLGNTGELIF	TGCGCCAGCAGCCTTGGGAACACCGGGGAGCTGATTTTT
-	TRBV28	few	TRBJ2-1	CASSPQTGLGGQFF	TGTGCCAGCAGTCCCCAAACAGGGCTGGGTGGGCAGTTCTTC
-	TRBV7-9	-	TRBJ2-2	CASSLIYGELFF	TGTGCCAGCAGCTTAATCTACGGGGAGCTGTTTTTT
-	TRBV18	-	TRBJ2-1	CASSPDRNYNEQFF	TGTGCCAGCTCACCTGACAGAAACTACAATGAGCAGTTCTTC
-	TRBV11-2	-	TRBJ1-2	CASSSPRRANYGYTF	TGTGCCAGCAGCTCCCCGAGGAGAGCTAACTATGGCTACACCTTC
TRBD1	TRBV11-2	-	TRBJ2-1	CASSSGTGPHNEQFF	TGTGCCAGCAGCTCTGGGACAGGGCCACACAATGAGCAGTTCTTC
-	TRBV6-5	few	TRBJ2-1	CASRVTGSYNEQFF	TGTGCCAGCAGAGTTACGGGGAGCTACAATGAGCAGTTCTTC
-	TRBV12-3/TRBV12-4	few	TRBJ1-6	CASSYGFGLSPLHF	TGTGCCAGCAGTTACGGTTTTGGGCTCTCACCCCTCCACTTT
TRBD1	TRBV24-1	many	TRBJ2-2	CATSDPGTGFTGELFF	TGTGCCACCAGTGATCCCGGGACAGGATTCACCGGGGAGCTGTTTTTT
-	TRBV12-3/TRBV12-4	many	TRBJ2-5	CASSWGQETQYF	TGTGCCAGCAGTTGGGGGCAAGAGACCCAGTACTTC
-	TRBV9	few	TRBJ2-1	CASSVDPGSYNEQFF	TGTGCCAGCAGCGTAGACCCCGGCTCCTACAATGAGCAGTTCTTC
TRBD1	TRBV9	-	TRBJ2-3	CASSFRTGGGNTQYF	TGTGCCAGCAGCTTCCGGACAGGGGGAGGAAATACGCAGTATTTT
-	TRBV9	few	TRBJ2-2	CASSPRGENTGELFF	TGTGCCAGCAGCCCGCGTGGGGAGAACACCGGGGAGCTGTTTTTT
TRBD1	TRBV20-1	few	TRBJ2-2	CSAPRGGQGSPGELFF	TGCAGTGCCCCAAGGGGGGGACAGGGGTCTCCCGGGGAGCTGTTTTTT
-	TRBV5-8	few	TRBJ2-5	CASSFYIGAGAVETQYF	TGTGCCAGCAGCTTCTATATAGGGGCAGGGGCGGTTGAGACCCAGTACTTC
-	TRBV4-1	few	TRBJ2-2	CASSPEGSGGELFF	TGCGCCAGCAGCCCTGAGGGGAGCGGTGGGGAGCTGTTTTTT
-	TRBV14	-	TRBJ1-2	CASSPPRGARDGYTF	TGTGCCAGCAGCCCCCCCCGGGGGGCAAGGGATGGCTACACCTTC
TRBD2	TRBV4-2	few	TRBJ2-5	CASSPGTSGGAWETQYF	TGTGCCAGCAGCCCCGGGACTAGCGGGGGGGCCTGGGAGACCCAGTACTTC
-	TRBV29-1	medium-sized	TRBJ2-7	CSVEGGVSYEQYF	TGCAGCGTTGAAGGTGGGGTCTCCTACGAGCAGTACTTC
-	TRBV14	few	TRBJ2-7	CASSQRMEGYEQYF	TGTGCCAGCAGCCAACGGATGGAGGGCTACGAGCAGTACTTC
-	TRBV7-3	few	TRBJ2-1	CASSLLETRGSDNEQFF	TGTGCCAGCAGCTTACTAGAGACGCGGGGATCTGACAATGAGCAGTTCTTC
-	TRBV2	many	TRBJ2-1	CASRDETYSKQFF	TGTGCCAGCAGGGACGAAACGTACAGTAAGCAGTTCTTC
-	TRBV6-5	few	TRBJ2-1	CASSSSADSYNEQFF	TGTGCCAGCAGTTCCAGCGCTGACTCCTACAATGAGCAGTTCTTC
TRBD1	TRBV2	few	TRBJ2-1	CASSVETGELHEQFF	TGTGCCAGCAGCGTAGAGACAGGGGAGTTGCATGAGCAGTTCTTC
TRBD2	TRBV20-1	few	TRBJ2-3	CSAPRGGLGTDTQYF	TGCAGTGCTCCACGGGGGGGGTTGGGCACAGATACGCAGTATTTT
TRBD1	TRBV12-3/TRBV12-4	few	TRBJ1-3	CASSFRGQGVGGNTIYF	TGTGCCAGCAGTTTCAGGGGACAGGGGGTTGGTGGAAACACCATATATTTT
TRBD2	TRBV4-1	-	TRBJ2-7	CASSQVVAAGGREQYF	TGCGCCAGCAGCCAAGTAGTAGCAGCGGGGGGGCGCGAGCAGTACTTC
-	TRBV20-1	once	TRBJ2-5	CSAKRVRETQYF	TGCAGTGCCAAAAGGGTTAGGGAGACCCAGTACTTC
-	TRBV5-1	-	TRBJ2-2	CASSLATPPGELFF	TGCGCCAGCAGCTTGGCCACACCTCCCGGGGAGCTGTTTTTT
-	TRBV4-2	few	TRBJ2-3	CASSQAPKGGRTDTQYF	TGTGCCAGCAGCCAGGCCCCGAAAGGGGGGCGCACAGATACGCAGTATTTT
-	TRBV28	-	TRBJ2-1	CASSARDTPYNEQFF	TGTGCCAGCAGTGCCCGGGACACCCCTTACAATGAGCAGTTCTTC
-	TRBV21-1	-	TRBJ2-7	CASSKAEPSYEQYF	TGTGCCAGCAGCAAAGCGGAACCCTCCTACGAGCAGTACTTC
TRBD1	TRBV24-1	-	TRBJ2-2	CATSAWDRGKNTGELFF	TGTGCCACCAGTGCCTGGGACAGGGGGAAAAACACCGGGGAGCTGTTTTTT
TRBD1	TRBV7-8	-	TRBJ1-2	CASSLGGGTYGYTF	TGTGCCAGCAGCTTAGGAGGGGGCACCTATGGCTACACCTTC
TRBD1	TRBV14	-	TRBJ1-6	CASSPSGTGLSPLHF	TGTGCCAGCAGCCCGTCCGGGACAGGACTTTCACCCCTCCACTTT